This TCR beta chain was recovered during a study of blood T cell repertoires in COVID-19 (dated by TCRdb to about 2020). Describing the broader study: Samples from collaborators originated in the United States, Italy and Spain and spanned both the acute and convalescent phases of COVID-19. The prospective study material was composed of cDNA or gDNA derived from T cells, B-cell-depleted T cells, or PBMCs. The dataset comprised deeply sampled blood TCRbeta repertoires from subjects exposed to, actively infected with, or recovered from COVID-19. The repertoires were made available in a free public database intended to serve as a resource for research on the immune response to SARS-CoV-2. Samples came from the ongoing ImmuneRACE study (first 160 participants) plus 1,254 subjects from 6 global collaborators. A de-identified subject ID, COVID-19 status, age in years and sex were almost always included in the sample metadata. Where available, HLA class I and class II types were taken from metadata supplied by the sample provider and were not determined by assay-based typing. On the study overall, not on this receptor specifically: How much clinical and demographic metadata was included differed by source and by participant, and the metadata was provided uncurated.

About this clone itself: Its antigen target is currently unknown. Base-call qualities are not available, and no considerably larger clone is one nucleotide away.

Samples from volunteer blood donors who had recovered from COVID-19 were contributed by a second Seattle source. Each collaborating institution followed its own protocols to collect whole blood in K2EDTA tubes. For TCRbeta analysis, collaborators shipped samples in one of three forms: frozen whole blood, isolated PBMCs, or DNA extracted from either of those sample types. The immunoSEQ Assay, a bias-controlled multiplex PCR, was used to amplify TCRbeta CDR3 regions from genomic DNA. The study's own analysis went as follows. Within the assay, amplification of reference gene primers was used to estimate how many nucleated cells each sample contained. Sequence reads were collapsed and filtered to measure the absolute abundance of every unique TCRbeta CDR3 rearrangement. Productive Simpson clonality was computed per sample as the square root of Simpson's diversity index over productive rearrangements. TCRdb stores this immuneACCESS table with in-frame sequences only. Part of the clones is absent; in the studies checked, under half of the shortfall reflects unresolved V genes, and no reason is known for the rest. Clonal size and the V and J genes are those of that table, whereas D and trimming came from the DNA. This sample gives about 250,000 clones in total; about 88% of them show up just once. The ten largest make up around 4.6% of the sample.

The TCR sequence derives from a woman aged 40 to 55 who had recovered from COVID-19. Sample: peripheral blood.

The CDR3 here reads CASSVGASGQETQYF. The sequenced DNA is TGTGCCAGCAGCGTAGGGGCTAGCGGGCAAGAGACCCAGTACTTC. Recombination linked TRBV9 to TRBJ2-5, with 8 central nucleotides matching TRBD2. V is cut back by 0 bases and J by 2 bases, with 3 bases in the junction unmatched. The germline V gene specifies SGDLS as CDR1 and YYNGEE as CDR2. Spanning cysteine to phenylalanine, the CDR3 consists of 15 amino acids. Only the CDR3 DNA is retained, 45 bases long and in frame from the first base.